These 15 T cell receptor beta chains were sequenced from one sample in a study of breast tumors, draining lymph nodes, adjacent tissues. Samples came from axillary lymph nodes draining the breast cancer. TCRdb ran MiXCR on the multiplex PCR reads and lists one entry per CDR3 protein. Of some 230,000 distinct CDR3 sequences in the sample, 30% to 35% are singletons; the top ten hold about 3.9%. The sequencing input was axillary lymph node tissue. The receptors shown here come from a female donor with breast cancer. Some clones in this sample may be carry-over from other donors' samples.

This clonotype appeared once. V and J are TRBV19 and TRBJ1-3; D perhaps matches TRBD1 (5 bases). V was cut by 9 bases and J by 2 bases, with 14 bases left in between. Germline-derived CDR1 and CDR2 are LNHDA and SQIVND (reference sequence). The CDR3 sequence is 14 residues long. The CDR3 nucleotides are TGTGCCAGGAGGGACCTAAAGGCTGGAAACACCATATATTTT. Translated, it gives CARRDLKAGNTIYF.

About this clonotype itself: A much larger clone lies a single base off, so this may be a read error. This chain joins TRBV7-2 and TRBJ1-4, with D tentatively TRBD1 (6 bases). CDR3 size: 15 residues. Germline CDR1 is SGHTA and CDR2 is FQGNSA. The CDR3: CASSPRQGGGEKPFF. Written as DNA, the CDR3 is TGTGCCAGCAGCCCCAGGCAAGGGGGTGGGGAAAAACCGTTTTTT.

At least ten counts were recorded for this clonotype. This chain connects TRBV7-3 to TRBJ2-2, with D uncertain. Between the trimmed V and J ends, which lost 2 bases and 4 bases, there was a span of 11 bases. From germline, CDR1 is SGHTA and CDR2 FQGTGA. This CDR3 is built from 15 residues. CDR3 residues: CASSLSPPGTGELFF. CDR3 DNA sequence: TGTGCCAGCAGCTTATCCCCCCCAGGCACCGGGGAGCTGTTTTTT.

This clonotype was seen repeatedly, ten times or more. The V gene is TRBV7-3, the J gene TRBJ2-1; TRBD2 matches at 7 bases. Germline CDR1 reads SGHTA; CDR2 reads FQGTGA. CDR3 length equals 17 residues. V lost 6 bases, J lost 0 bases, and 11 bases stayed unmatched. Written as DNA, the CDR3 is TGTGCCAGCAGTTCTGGGTGGGGGAGGGGCTCCTACAATGAGCAGTTCTTC. Translated: CASSSGWGRGSYNEQFF.

The gene calls are TRBV7-9 and TRBJ2-4, with 8 bases matching TRBD2. Trimming took 6 bases from V and 8 from J; bases not matched to a gene: 12. This CDR3 spans 15 amino acids. Germline V gives CDR1 SEHNR, CDR2 FQNEAQ (reference sequence). For the CDR3, the DNA is TGTGCCAGCAGTTCAACCGGGACTAGTCGGCACATTCAGTACTTC. Protein: CASSSTGTSRHIQYF.

This clonotype was found many times. The chain joins TRBV7-9 to TRBJ2-3, with D possibly matching TRBD1 (6 bases). In germline, CDR1 is SEHNR, CDR2 FQNEAQ (reference sequence). Between the trimmed V and J ends, which lost 3 bases and 4 bases, there was a span of 14 bases. The CDR3 is 15 residues long. CDR3 sequence: CASSLLQGFSDTQYF. The CDR3 DNA reads TGTGCCAGCAGCTTGTTACAGGGTTTCTCAGATACGCAGTATTTT.

V and J are TRBV10-3 and TRBJ2-7; D possibly uses TRBD1 or TRBD2 (6 bases each). Germline V lookup: CDR1 ENHRY, CDR2 SYGVKD. V was pared by 10 bases and J by 4 bases, with 17 bases between. The CDR3 spans 13 residues. CDR3 protein: CATGQRARYEQYF. The DNA of the CDR3 is TGTGCCACTGGACAGCGGGCCAGGTACGAGCAGTACTTC.

This clonotype was counted at least ten times. The rearrangement links TRBV4-2 to TRBJ1-6; D uncertain. This CDR3 is built from 14 residues. V lost 1 base and J lost 5, with 6 bases in between. In germline, CDR1 is LGHNA, CDR2 YNFKEQ. CDR3 in DNA: TGTGCCAGCAGCCAAGGACGGGATAATTCACCCCTCCACTTT. This sequence encodes CASSQGRDNSPLHF.

In this sample, this clonotype turned up many times. The chain carries TRBV2 and TRBJ1-2; 8 bases are shared with TRBD1. Trimming removed 7 bases from V and 4 bases from J; junction bases left unmatched: 5. Germline loops: CDR1 SNHLY, CDR2 FYNNEI. This CDR3 is 13 amino acids long. The CDR3 sequence: CASTSTGGYGYTF. CDR3 DNA: TGTGCCAGCACCTCAACAGGGGGCTATGGCTACACCTTC.

The rearrangement joins TRBV20-1 to TRBJ1-2, with D tentatively TRBD1 (5 bases). The ends were cut back, 1 base at V and 7 bases at J, with 16 bases in the middle. The CDR3 has 14 amino acids. Germline V gene data show CDR1 as DFQATT and CDR2 as SNEGSKA (reference sequence). The CDR3 sequence: CSARGDLGDSGYTF. The DNA of the CDR3 is TGCAGTGCTAGAGGGGACCTAGGGGACTCTGGCTACACCTTC.

The V and J genes are TRBV20-1 and TRBJ1-6, with TRBD1 matching 7 bases. There are 17 residues in the CDR3. With 0 bases clipped from V and 6 bases from J, the junction kept 11 bases outside the gene matches. Germline-derived CDR1 and CDR2 are DFQATT and SNEGSKA (reference sequence). CDR3 amino acids: CSARDPTAGTVNSPLHF. For the CDR3, the DNA is TGCAGTGCTAGAGACCCGACCGCCGGGACAGTTAATTCACCCCTCCACTTT.

In its sample, this clonotype was seen many times. The chain combines TRBV29-1 with TRBJ2-1; TRBD2 matches 8 bases. V shed 6 bases, J shed 8 bases, and the junction held 9 bases outside the gene matches. The CDR3 is made up of 13 amino acids. The V gene's germline CDR1 is SQVTM and CDR2 ANQGSEA. The CDR3 sequence: CSVTGLGVYEQFF. The CDR3 DNA sequence: TGCAGCGTCACGGGACTAGGGGTCTATGAGCAGTTCTTC.

CDR3: CASKGGLAGTDTQYF. Written as DNA, the CDR3 is TGTGCCAGCAAAGGGGGTCTAGCGGGCACAGATACGCAGTATTTT. This chain links TRBV6-1 with TRBJ2-3, with D possibly matching TRBD2 (7 bases). Germline lookup yields CDR1 MNHNS and CDR2 SASEGT. Trimming pared 7 bases from V and 1 base from J, leaving 15 bases between. The CDR3 is 15 residues long.

This clonotype was counted many times. CDR3 residues: CSAPGGDYGYTF. The CDR3 bases are TGCAGTGCTCCAGGGGGTGACTATGGCTACACCTTC. This rearrangement joins TRBV20-1 to TRBJ1-2, with TRBD1 matching 7 bases. V trimming: 5 bases; J trimming: 3 bases; junction bases outside the gene matches: 3. CDR1 is DFQATT, CDR2 SNEGSKA, per germline (reference sequence). The CDR3 spans 12 residues.

This chain connects TRBV5-1 to TRBJ2-5; the match to TRBD2 covers 14 bases. The V gene's germline CDR1 is SGHRS and CDR2 YFSETQ. There are 16 residues in the CDR3. V trimming: 2 bases; J trimming: 5 bases; junction bases outside the gene matches: 5. This chain's CDR3 is CASSLGTSGSYETQYF. The DNA for the CDR3 is TGCGCCAGCAGCTTAGGGACTAGCGGGAGCTACGAGACCCAGTACTTC. Together with reference TRBV5-1 and TRBJ2-5, the CDR3 gives the full variable domain: KAGVTQTPRYLIKTRGQQVTLSCSPISGHRSVSWYQQTPGQGLQFLFEYFSETQRNKGNFPGRFSGRQFSNSRSEMNVSTLELGDSALYLCASSLGTSGSYETQYFGPGTRLLVL.